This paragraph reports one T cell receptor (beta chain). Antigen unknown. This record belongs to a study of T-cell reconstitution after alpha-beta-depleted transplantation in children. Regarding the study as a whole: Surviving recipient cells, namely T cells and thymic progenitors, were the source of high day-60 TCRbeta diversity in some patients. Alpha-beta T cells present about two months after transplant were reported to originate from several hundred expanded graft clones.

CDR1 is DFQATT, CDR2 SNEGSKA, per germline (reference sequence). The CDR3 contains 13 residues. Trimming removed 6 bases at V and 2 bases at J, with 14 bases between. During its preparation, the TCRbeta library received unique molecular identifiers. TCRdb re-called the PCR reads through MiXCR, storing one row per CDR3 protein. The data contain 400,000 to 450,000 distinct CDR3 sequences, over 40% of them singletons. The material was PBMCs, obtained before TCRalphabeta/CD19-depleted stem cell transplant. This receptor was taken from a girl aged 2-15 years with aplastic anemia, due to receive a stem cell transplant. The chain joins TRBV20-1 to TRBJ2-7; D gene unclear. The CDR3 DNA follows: TGCAGTGCGCCTGAAGGGCCGACCTACGAGCAGTACTTC. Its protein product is CSAPEGPTYEQYF.